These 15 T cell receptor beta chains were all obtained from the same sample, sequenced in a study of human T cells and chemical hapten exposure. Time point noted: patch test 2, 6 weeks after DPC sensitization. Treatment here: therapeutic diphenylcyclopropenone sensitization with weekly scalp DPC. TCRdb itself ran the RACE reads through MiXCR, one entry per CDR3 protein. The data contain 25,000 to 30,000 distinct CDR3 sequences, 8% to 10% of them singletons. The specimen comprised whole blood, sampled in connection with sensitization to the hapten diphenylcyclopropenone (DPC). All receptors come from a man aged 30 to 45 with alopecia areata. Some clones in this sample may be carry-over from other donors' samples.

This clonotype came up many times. The CDR3 DNA follows: TGTGCCAGCAGCTACAGACTAGCGGGGGTTACGGATACGCAGTATTTT. This sequence encodes CASSYRLAGVTDTQYF. The J gene is TRBJ2-3, the V gene TRBV12-3 or TRBV12-4, with TRBD2 matching over 12 bases. CDR3 length: 16 amino acids. After removal of 6 bases from V and 6 bases from J, the junction contained 10 bases not matched to a gene.

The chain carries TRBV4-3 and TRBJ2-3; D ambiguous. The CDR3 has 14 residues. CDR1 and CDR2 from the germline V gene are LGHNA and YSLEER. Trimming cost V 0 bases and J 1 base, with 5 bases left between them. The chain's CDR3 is CASSQDRGTDTQYF. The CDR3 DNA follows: TGCGCCAGCAGCCAAGATCGAGGCACAGATACGCAGTATTTT.

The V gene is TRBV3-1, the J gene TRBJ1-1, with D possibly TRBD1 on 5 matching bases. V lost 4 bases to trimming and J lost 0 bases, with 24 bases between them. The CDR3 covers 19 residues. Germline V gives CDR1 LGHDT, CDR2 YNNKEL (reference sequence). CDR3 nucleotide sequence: TGTGCCAGCAGCCGATTCGGGACCTTACCTGGAGGGATGAACACTGAAGCTTTCTTT. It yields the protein CASSRFGTLPGGMNTEAFF.

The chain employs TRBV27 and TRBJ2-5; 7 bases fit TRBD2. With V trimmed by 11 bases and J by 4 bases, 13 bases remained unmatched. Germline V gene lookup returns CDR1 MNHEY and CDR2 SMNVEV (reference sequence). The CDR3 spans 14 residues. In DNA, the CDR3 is TGTGCCGCCTGGGGGGGAGAAGGTTCAGAGACCCAGTACTTC. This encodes CAAWGGEGSETQYF.

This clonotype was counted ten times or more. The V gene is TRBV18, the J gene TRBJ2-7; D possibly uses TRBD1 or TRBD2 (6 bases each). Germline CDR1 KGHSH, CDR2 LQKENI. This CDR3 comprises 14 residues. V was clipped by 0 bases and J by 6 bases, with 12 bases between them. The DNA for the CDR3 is TGTGCCAGCTCACCACCCGGGAGAGGGGGCGAGCAGTACTTC. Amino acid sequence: CASSPPGRGGEQYF.

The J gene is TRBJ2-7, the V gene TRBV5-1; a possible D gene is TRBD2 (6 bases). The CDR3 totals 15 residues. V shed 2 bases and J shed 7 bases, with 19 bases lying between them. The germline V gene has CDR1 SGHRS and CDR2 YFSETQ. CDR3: CASSLGTSDAGEQYF. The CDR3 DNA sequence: TGCGCCAGCAGCTTAGGGACTTCAGACGCGGGGGAGCAGTACTTC.

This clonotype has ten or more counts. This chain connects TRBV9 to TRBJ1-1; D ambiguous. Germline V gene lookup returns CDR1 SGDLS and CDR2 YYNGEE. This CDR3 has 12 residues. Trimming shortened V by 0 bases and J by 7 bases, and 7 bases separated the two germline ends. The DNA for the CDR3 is TGTGCCAGCAGCGTAGGAGGTGTTGAAGCTTTCTTT. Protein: CASSVGGVEAFF.

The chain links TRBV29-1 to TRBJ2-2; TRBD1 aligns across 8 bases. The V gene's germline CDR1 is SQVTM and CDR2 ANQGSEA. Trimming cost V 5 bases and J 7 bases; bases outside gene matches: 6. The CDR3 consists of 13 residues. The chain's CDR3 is CSVKDREDGELFF. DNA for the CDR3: TGCAGCGTTAAGGACAGGGAGGACGGGGAGCTGTTTTTT.

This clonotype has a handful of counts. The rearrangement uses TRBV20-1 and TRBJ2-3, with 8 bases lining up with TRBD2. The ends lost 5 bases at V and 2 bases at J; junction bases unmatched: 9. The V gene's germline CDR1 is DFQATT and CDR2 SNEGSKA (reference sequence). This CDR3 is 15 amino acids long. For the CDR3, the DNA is TGCAGTGCTGGTTTTACTAGCGGCTACACAGATACGCAGTATTTT. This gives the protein CSAGFTSGYTDTQYF.

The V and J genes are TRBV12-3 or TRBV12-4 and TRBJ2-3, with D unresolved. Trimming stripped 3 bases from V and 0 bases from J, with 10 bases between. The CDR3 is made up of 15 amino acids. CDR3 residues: CASSFVRSSTDTQYF. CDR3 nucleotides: TGTGCCAGCAGTTTCGTACGGTCTAGCACAGATACGCAGTATTTT.

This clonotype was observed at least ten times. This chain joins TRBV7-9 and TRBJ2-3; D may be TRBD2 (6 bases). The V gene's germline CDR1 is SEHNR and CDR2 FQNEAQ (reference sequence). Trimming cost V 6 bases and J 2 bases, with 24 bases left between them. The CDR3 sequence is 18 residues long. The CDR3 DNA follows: TGTGCCAGCAGGAGAGAGTCGGGAGCCTACGAATTCACAGATACGCAGTATTTT. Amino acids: CASRRESGAYEFTDTQYF. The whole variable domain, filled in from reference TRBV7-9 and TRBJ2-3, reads DTGVSQNPRHKITKRGQNVTFRCDPISEHNRLYWYRQTLGQGPEFLTYFQNEAQLEKSRLLSDRFSAERPKGSFSTLEIQRTEQGDSAMYLCASRRESGAYEFTDTQYFGPGTRLTVL.

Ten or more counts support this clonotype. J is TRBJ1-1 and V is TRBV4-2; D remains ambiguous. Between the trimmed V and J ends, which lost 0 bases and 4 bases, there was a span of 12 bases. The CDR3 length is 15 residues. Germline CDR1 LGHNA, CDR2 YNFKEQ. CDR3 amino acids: CASSQEYGDFTEAFF. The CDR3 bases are TGTGCCAGCAGCCAAGAGTATGGTGATTTCACTGAAGCTTTCTTT.

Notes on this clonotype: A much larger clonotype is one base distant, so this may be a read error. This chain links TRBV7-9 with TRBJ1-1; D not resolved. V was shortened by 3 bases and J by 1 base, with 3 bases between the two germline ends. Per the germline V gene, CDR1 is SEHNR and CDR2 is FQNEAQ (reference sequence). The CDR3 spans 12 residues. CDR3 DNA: TGTGCCAGCAGCTTCGCGAACACTGAAGCTTTCTTT. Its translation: CASSFANTEAFF.

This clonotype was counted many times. CDR3 region: CASSFNRGSNTEAFF. The CDR3 nucleotides are TGTGCCAGCAGCTTCAACAGGGGGTCGAATACTGAAGCTTTCTTT. V and J are TRBV11-2 and TRBJ1-1, with 8 bases identical to TRBD1. Germline CDR1 is SGHAT and CDR2 is FQNNGV. V gave up 3 bases and J gave up 5 bases; unmatched junction bases: 8. This CDR3 has 15 residues.

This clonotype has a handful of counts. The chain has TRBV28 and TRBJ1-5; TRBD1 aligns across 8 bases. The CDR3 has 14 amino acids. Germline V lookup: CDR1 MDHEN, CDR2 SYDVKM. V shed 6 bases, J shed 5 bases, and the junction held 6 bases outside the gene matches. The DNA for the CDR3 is TGTGCCAGCAGAACGCCGGACAGGGATCAGCCCCAGCATTTT. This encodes CASRTPDRDQPQHF.